This record concerns one T cell receptor beta chain sequence. Time point in this sample: pretreatment peripheral blood. The data originate from a study of PD-L1 blockade in urothelial cancer. Study-wide background: When patients started atezolizumab around 2014, it was given at 1,200 mg intravenously every 3 weeks.

Each PCR contained spiked-in synthetic TCR analog templates. Generated by immunoSEQ multiplex PCR, the TCRdb table keeps only in-frame clones and is missing some. The sample lists around 130,000 clones, approximately 84% occurring once. From germline, CDR1 is MNHEY and CDR2 SMNVEV (reference sequence). The ends were cut back, 5 bases at V and 5 bases at J, with 16 bases in the middle. This CDR3 has 15 residues. The input for sequencing was PBMCs, taken around atezolizumab (anti-PD-L1) treatment. V gene TRBV27 combines with J gene TRBJ2-1, with a possible D match to TRBD2 (6 bases). The receptor was isolated from a man in his forties or fifties with urothelial cancer. In DNA form, the CDR3 reads TGTGCCAGCAGTCAGGCTAGCGCCGCTAACAATGAGCAGTTCTTC. As protein: CASSQASAANNEQFF.